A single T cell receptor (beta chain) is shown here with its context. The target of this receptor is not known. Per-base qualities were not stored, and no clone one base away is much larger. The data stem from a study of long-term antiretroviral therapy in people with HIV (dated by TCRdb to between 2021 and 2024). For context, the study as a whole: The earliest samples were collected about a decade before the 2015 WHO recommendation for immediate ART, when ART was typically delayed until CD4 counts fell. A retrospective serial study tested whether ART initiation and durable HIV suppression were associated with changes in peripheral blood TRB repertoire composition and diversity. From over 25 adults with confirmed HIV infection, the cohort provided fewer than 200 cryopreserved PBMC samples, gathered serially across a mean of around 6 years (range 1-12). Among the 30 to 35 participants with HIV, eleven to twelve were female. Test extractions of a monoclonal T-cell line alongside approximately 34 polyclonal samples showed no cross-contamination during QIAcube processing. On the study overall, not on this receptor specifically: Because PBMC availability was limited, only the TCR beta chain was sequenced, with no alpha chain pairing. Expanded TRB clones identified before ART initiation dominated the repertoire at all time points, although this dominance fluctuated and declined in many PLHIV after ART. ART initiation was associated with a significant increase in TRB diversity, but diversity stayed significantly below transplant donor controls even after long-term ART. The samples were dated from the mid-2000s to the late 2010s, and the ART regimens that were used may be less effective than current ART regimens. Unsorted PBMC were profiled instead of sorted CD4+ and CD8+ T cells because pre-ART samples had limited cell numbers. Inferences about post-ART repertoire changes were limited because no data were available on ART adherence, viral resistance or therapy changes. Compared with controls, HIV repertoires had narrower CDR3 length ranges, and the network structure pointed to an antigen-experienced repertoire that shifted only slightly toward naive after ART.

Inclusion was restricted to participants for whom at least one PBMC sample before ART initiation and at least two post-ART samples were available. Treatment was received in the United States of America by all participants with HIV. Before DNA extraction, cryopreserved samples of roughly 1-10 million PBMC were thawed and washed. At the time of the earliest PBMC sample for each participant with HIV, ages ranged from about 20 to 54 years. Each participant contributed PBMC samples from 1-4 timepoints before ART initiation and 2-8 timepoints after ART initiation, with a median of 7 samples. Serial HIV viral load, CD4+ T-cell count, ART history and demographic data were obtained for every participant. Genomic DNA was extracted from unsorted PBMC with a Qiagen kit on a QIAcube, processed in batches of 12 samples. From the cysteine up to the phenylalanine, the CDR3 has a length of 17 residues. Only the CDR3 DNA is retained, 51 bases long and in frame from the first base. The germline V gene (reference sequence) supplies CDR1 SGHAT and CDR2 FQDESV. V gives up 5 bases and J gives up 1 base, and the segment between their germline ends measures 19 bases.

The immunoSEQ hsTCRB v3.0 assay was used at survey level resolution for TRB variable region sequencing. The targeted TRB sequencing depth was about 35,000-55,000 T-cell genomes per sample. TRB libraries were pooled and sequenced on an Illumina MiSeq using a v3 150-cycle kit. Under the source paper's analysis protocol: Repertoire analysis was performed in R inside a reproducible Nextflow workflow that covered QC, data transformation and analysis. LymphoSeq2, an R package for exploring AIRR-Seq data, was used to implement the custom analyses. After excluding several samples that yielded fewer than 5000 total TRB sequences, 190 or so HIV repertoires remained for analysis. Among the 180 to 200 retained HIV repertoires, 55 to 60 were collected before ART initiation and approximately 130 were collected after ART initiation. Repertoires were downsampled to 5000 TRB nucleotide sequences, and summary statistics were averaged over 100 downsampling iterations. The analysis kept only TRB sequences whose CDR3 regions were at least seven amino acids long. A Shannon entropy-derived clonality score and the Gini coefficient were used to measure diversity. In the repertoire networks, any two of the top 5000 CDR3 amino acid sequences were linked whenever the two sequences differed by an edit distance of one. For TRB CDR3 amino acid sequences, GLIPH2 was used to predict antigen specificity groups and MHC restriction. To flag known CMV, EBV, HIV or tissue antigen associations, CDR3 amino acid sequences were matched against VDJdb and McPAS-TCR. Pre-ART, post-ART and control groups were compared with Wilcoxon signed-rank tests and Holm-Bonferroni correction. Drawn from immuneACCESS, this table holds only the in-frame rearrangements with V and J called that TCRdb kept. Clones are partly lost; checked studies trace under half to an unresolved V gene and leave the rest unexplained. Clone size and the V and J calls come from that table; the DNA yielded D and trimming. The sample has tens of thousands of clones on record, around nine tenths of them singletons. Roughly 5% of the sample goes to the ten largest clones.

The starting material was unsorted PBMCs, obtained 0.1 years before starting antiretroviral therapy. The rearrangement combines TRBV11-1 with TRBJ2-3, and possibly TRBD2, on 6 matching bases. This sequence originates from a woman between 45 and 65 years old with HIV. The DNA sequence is TGTGCCAGCAGCCCCCGGGGATTAGCGGTTCGCACAGATACGCAGTATTTT. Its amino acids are CASSPRGLAVRTDTQYF.